One sample yielded the 26 T cell receptor beta chains listed below, sequenced in a study of radiation and T cells in renal cell carcinoma. Stated time point: blood 2 weeks post-SBRT. Noted treatment: 15 Gy SBRT to primary tumor, nephrectomy 4 weeks later. Clones were sequenced by immunoSEQ multiplex PCR, and TCRdb holds only the in-frame ones, with some missing. The sample yields 70,000 to 100,000 clones, approximately 86% seen once. The sequenced sample was blood, obtained from a patient whose treatment included radiotherapy and nephrectomy. These receptors were collected from a woman in her forties or fifties with renal cell carcinoma.

The chain recombines TRBV11-2 with TRBJ1-5; unclear D gene. There are 15 residues in the CDR3. CDR1 is SGHAT and CDR2 is FQNNGV in the germline V gene. Trimming cost V 1 base and J 0 bases, with 7 bases left between them. CDR3 protein: CASSLAGDSNQPQHF. The CDR3 DNA follows: TGTGCCAGCAGCTTAGCCGGAGATAGCAATCAGCCCCAGCATTTT.

CDR3: CASSVAPGTLSSYEQYF. The CDR3, as DNA: TGTGCCAGCAGCGTAGCTCCAGGGACGTTAAGCTCCTACGAGCAGTACTTC. The chain joins TRBV9 to TRBJ2-7, with D perhaps assigned TRBD1 or TRBD2 (5 bases each). This CDR3 is 17 amino acids long. From germline, CDR1 is SGDLS and CDR2 YYNGEE. V was cut by 0 bases and J by 0 bases, with 16 bases left in between.

The chain joins TRBV7-2 to TRBJ2-5, with 10 bases fitting TRBD2. The CDR3 runs to 13 residues. Germline V gene sequence: CDR1 SGHTA, CDR2 FQGNSA. The V gene end was trimmed by 9 bases and the J gene end by 6 bases; junction bases not matched to a gene: 7. The CDR3 DNA reads as TGTGCCAGTTCTAGCGGGAGAAGGCAGACCCAGTACTTC. Its translation: CASSSGRRQTQYF. The complete variable domain, with remaining parts taken from reference TRBV7-2 and TRBJ2-5, reads GAGVSQSPSNKVTEKGKDVELRCDPISGHTALYWYRQSLGQGLEFLIYFQGNSAPDKSGLPSDRFSAERTGGSVSTLTIQRTQQEDSAVYLCASSSGRRQTQYFGPGTRLLVL.

The chain carries TRBV7-6 and TRBJ1-4; D gene unclear. Germline V lookup: CDR1 SGHVS, CDR2 FNYEAQ. This CDR3 is 18 amino acids long. Deletions cut 2 bases from V and 0 bases from J, with 16 bases between. The CDR3 here is CASSLIAALGATNEKLFF. The CDR3 bases are TGTGCCAGCAGCTTAATAGCAGCCCTCGGGGCAACTAATGAAAAACTGTTTTTT. Variable domain in full (rest from reference TRBV7-6 and TRBJ1-4): GAGVSQSPRYKVTKRGQDVALRCDPISGHVSLYWYRQALGQGPEFLTYFNYEAQQDKSGLPNDRFSAERPEGSISTLTIQRTEQRDSAMYRCASSLIAALGATNEKLFFGSGTQLSVL.

The chain couples TRBV6-6 to TRBJ2-2; no clear D. The V end was cut by 0 bases, the J end by 9 bases, with 5 bases between. The CDR3 length is 12 residues. Germline V gene sequence: CDR1 MNHNY, CDR2 SVGAGI (reference sequence). This CDR3 is CASSYSARELFF. In DNA form, the CDR3 reads TGTGCCAGCAGTTACTCGGCTCGGGAGCTGTTTTTT.

The rearrangement links TRBV27 to TRBJ2-1, with 8 nucleotides matching TRBD2. Trimming took 6 bases from V and 8 from J; bases not matched to a gene: 12. Germline CDR1 reads MNHEY; CDR2 reads SMNVEV (reference sequence). The CDR3 sequence is 15 residues long. The CDR3 here is CASSLAGSLKDEQFF. The DNA for the CDR3 is TGTGCCAGCAGCTTAGCGGGGAGCCTTAAAGATGAGCAGTTCTTC.

The rearrangement links TRBV6-6 to TRBJ2-1; 7 nucleotides align to TRBD1. The CDR3 loop spans 15 amino acids. Germline V gene lookup returns CDR1 MNHNY and CDR2 SVGAGI (reference sequence). Trimming cost V 4 bases and J 5 bases; bases outside gene matches: 8. The DNA for the CDR3 is TGTGCCAGCAGTTCTCGACAGGGTCGGGACAATGAGCAGTTCTTC. This sequence encodes CASSSRQGRDNEQFF.

At least ten counts were recorded for this clone. CDR3 protein: CASREGMAEAFF. In DNA form, the CDR3 reads TGTGCCAGCAGGGAGGGGATGGCTGAAGCTTTCTTT. The V and J genes are TRBV2 and TRBJ1-1; TRBD1 is a possible D gene (5 bases). Looked up from germline, CDR1 is SNHLY and CDR2 is FYNNEI. Trimming left V 6 bases short and J 6 bases short, with 11 bases between. CDR3 size: 12 residues.

The chain joins TRBV9 to TRBJ2-5; D not certain. Germline V gives CDR1 SGDLS, CDR2 YYNGEE. The V gene lost 3 bases and the J gene lost 1 base, with 1 base spanning the gap. This CDR3 region has 11 residues. CDR3 residues: CASSAQETQYF. CDR3 nucleotide sequence: TGTGCCAGCAGCGCCCAAGAGACCCAGTACTTC.

The chain couples TRBV30 to TRBJ2-5; TRBD1 matches at 9 bases. V shed 4 bases, J shed 7 bases, and the junction held 4 bases outside the gene matches. The germline gives CDR1 GTSNPN, CDR2 SVGIG (reference sequence). This CDR3 comprises 12 residues. In nucleotides, the CDR3 is TGTGCCTGGATGGGACAGGGAGGGACCCAGTACTTC. This translates into CAWMGQGGTQYF.

The rearrangement uses TRBV6-6 and TRBJ2-7; D is perhaps TRBD2 (5 bases). The CDR3 sequence is 15 residues long. The ends were cut back, 4 bases at V and 0 bases at J, with 13 bases in the middle. Per the germline V gene, CDR1 is MNHNY and CDR2 is SVGAGI (reference sequence). CDR3 sequence: CASSSRGQSSYEQYF. The CDR3 DNA reads TGTGCCAGCAGTTCCCGCGGGCAGAGCTCCTACGAGCAGTACTTC.

A single count supports this clone. The chain combines TRBV6-6 with TRBJ1-2; the D is unclear. V gave up 4 bases and J gave up 7 bases, with 13 bases separating them. The CDR3 is 13 residues long. Per germline, CDR1 MNHNY and CDR2 SVGAGI (reference sequence). The CDR3 region has the DNA TGTGCCAGCAGTTCAGGTTCTGGTGGTGGCTACACCTTC. It yields the protein CASSSGSGGGYTF.

V gene TRBV7-9 combines with J gene TRBJ1-4; TRBD1 might be the D (5 bases). The germline V gene encodes CDR1 SEHNR and CDR2 FQNEAQ (reference sequence). V gave up 1 base and J gave up 3 bases, with 18 bases separating them. The CDR3 is 18 residues long. This CDR3 reads CASSLVWPTGGANEKLFF. In DNA form, the CDR3 reads TGTGCCAGCAGCTTAGTGTGGCCCACGGGGGGAGCTAATGAAAAACTGTTTTTT.

This chain connects TRBV19 to TRBJ2-1; D may be TRBD2 (5 bases). The germline CDR1 and CDR2 sequences are LNHDA and SQIVND (reference sequence). Trimming shortened V by 4 bases and J by 7 bases, and 14 bases separated the two germline ends. This CDR3 has 14 amino acids. CDR3 nucleotides: TGTGCCAGTAGTAGTAAAGCTACGGGGAATGAGCAGTTCTTC. Translation: CASSSKATGNEQFF.

This clone was counted a single time. The rearrangement links TRBV4-2 to TRBJ2-1; 13 nucleotides agree with TRBD2. With V trimmed by 1 base and J by 7 bases, 4 bases remained unmatched. Germline assignment: CDR1 LGHNA and CDR2 YNFKEQ. The CDR3 sequence is 16 residues long. CDR3 coding DNA: TGTGCCAGCAGCCAAGGCGGACTAGCGGGAGTGAATGAGCAGTTCTTC. Its protein is CASSQGGLAGVNEQFF.

The chain is built from TRBV15 and TRBJ2-7; a weak D match, TRBD2 (5 bases). This CDR3 contains 14 residues. Per the germline V gene, CDR1 is LNHNV and CDR2 is YYDKDF (reference sequence). V was cut by 5 bases and J by 0 bases, with 11 bases left in between. The CDR3 bases are TGTGCCACCAGCGATCTGGGGAGCTCCTACGAGCAGTACTTC. It specifies CATSDLGSSYEQYF.

The chain recombines TRBV4-3 with TRBJ1-4; D perhaps matches TRBD1 (5 bases). The CDR3 loop spans 16 amino acids. Germline V gives CDR1 LGHNA, CDR2 YSLEER. Trimming shortened V by 0 bases and J by 0 bases, and 8 bases separated the two germline ends. The CDR3 spells CASSQETVSTNEKLFF. The CDR3, as DNA: TGCGCCAGCAGCCAAGAGACAGTCTCAACTAATGAAAAACTGTTTTTT.

The V gene is TRBV28, the J gene TRBJ1-6, with D unresolved. There are 12 residues in the CDR3. The V end lost 3 bases, the J end lost 7 bases, and 4 bases lay between the germline ends. From germline, CDR1 is MDHEN and CDR2 SYDVKM. This chain's CDR3 is CASSLANSPLHF. The CDR3, as DNA: TGTGCCAGCAGTTTGGCAAATTCACCCCTCCACTTT.

The rearrangement joins TRBV4-3 to TRBJ2-2; 10 bases map to TRBD2. Unmatched junction bases numbered 14, after V lost 0 bases and J lost 7 bases. This CDR3 region has 19 residues. Germline CDR1 reads LGHNA; CDR2 reads YSLEER. The CDR3 DNA reads as TGCGCCAGCAGCCAAGATATGAACCCAGCGGGGGGGTTTGGCGGGGAGCTGTTTTTT. Translation: CASSQDMNPAGGFGGELFF.

The chain has TRBV5-1 and TRBJ2-2; possibly TRBD1 or TRBD2 for D (5 bases each). Between the trimmed V and J ends, which lost 2 bases and 0 bases, there was a span of 8 bases. Per the germline V gene, CDR1 is SGHRS and CDR2 is YFSETQ. The CDR3 loop spans 15 amino acids. The CDR3 DNA reads TGCGCCAGCAGCTTTTCGGGACCGAACACCGGGGAGCTGTTTTTT. The encoded protein is CASSFSGPNTGELFF. The full variable domain, in which reference TRBV5-1 and TRBJ2-2 provide the parts outside the CDR3, is KAGVTQTPRYLIKTRGQQVTLSCSPISGHRSVSWYQQTPGQGLQFLFEYFSETQRNKGNFPGRFSGRQFSNSRSEMNVSTLELGDSALYLCASSFSGPNTGELFFGEGSRLTVL.

V gene TRBV4-3 combines with J gene TRBJ2-1; TRBD2 might be the D (5 bases). Germline CDR1 reads LGHNA; CDR2 reads YSLEER. Trimming stripped 3 bases from V and 8 bases from J, with 14 bases between. The CDR3 is 14 amino acids. CDR3 bases: TGCGCCAGCAGCCAGGACTTGGGAGTCGATGAGCAGTTCTTC. Translation: CASSQDLGVDEQFF.

The rearrangement links TRBV7-9 to TRBJ1-5; D is uncertain. This CDR3 has 13 residues. Germline CDR1 reads SEHNR; CDR2 reads FQNEAQ (reference sequence). V gave up 1 base and J gave up 5 bases, with 6 bases separating them. This CDR3 is CASSLGPDQPQHF. The CDR3, as DNA: TGTGCCAGCAGCTTAGGGCCCGATCAGCCCCAGCATTTT.

V is TRBV27 and J is TRBJ2-7; D tentatively reads TRBD1 or TRBD2 (5 bases each). Germline lookup yields CDR1 MNHEY and CDR2 SMNVEV (reference sequence). This CDR3 is built from 15 residues. V was pared by 2 bases and J by 2 bases, with 13 bases between. The CDR3 bases are TGTGCCAGCAGTTTAAGTTTCATGGGGGCCTACGAGCAGTACTTC. The encoded protein is CASSLSFMGAYEQYF.

V gene TRBV21-1 combines with J gene TRBJ2-5; the listed D gene, TRBD1, was not tested against the DNA. TRBV21-1 is listed as a pseudogene. The CDR3 spans 16 residues. Written as DNA, the CDR3 is TGTGCCATCGGAGTACCGAGAGGGAAAAGGGGGGAGACCCAGTACTTC. This gives the protein CAIGVPRGKRGETQYF.

The chain recombines TRBV14 with TRBJ1-5; D perhaps matches TRBD1 (6 bases). Germline assignment: CDR1 SGHDN and CDR2 FVKESK. V shed 4 bases and J shed 0 bases, with 16 bases lying between them. The CDR3 runs 17 residues. CDR3 protein: CASSLCRGPNSNQPQHF. As DNA, the CDR3 is TGTGCCAGCAGCCTTTGCAGGGGCCCCAATAGCAATCAGCCCCAGCATTTT.

The rearrangement links TRBV6-5 to TRBJ1-5; D is ambiguous. The CDR3 is 14 amino acids. Germline lookup yields CDR1 MNHEY and CDR2 SVGAGI. Between the trimmed V and J ends, which lost 0 bases and 3 bases, there was a span of 6 bases. The CDR3 nucleotides read TGTGCCAGCAGTTACTCGAACACCAATCAGCCCCAGCATTTT. Protein sequence: CASSYSNTNQPQHF.